This T cell receptor beta chain was found in a study of cytomegalovirus exposure and HLA in healthy donors. Study as a whole: Roughly 180 million T cells yielded 117 million unique TCR beta sequences in earlier analysis. Findings and caveats of the study: In a later analysis, a missense DCLRE1C variant was linked to TCR beta V- and J-gene trimming. DRB1 had the most TCR associations and HLA-C the fewest, a later analysis found, with rates varying by HLA locus.

Amplification used 60 Vbeta primers and 13 Jbeta primers. TCRdb keeps only in-frame clones here, not all; method: immunoSEQ multiplex PCR. The table lists roughly 170,000 clones, about 72% of them singletons, with about 1.4% in the top ten. Points on this clone: No antigen is known for it.

The source of this sequence is a girl between 5 and 17 years old in good health and CMV-seronegative. Source material: PBMCs.

DNA of the CDR3: TGTGCCAGCAGGTTGGAACTAGCGGGGGGCACAGATACGCAGTATTTT. Protein product: CASRLELAGGTDTQYF. The chain joins TRBV2 to TRBJ2-3, with 11 nucleotides matching TRBD2. V dropped 6 bases and J dropped 1; count of bases not matched to a gene: 6. The CDR3 is made up of 16 amino acids. Germline V gives CDR1 SNHLY, CDR2 FYNNEI.